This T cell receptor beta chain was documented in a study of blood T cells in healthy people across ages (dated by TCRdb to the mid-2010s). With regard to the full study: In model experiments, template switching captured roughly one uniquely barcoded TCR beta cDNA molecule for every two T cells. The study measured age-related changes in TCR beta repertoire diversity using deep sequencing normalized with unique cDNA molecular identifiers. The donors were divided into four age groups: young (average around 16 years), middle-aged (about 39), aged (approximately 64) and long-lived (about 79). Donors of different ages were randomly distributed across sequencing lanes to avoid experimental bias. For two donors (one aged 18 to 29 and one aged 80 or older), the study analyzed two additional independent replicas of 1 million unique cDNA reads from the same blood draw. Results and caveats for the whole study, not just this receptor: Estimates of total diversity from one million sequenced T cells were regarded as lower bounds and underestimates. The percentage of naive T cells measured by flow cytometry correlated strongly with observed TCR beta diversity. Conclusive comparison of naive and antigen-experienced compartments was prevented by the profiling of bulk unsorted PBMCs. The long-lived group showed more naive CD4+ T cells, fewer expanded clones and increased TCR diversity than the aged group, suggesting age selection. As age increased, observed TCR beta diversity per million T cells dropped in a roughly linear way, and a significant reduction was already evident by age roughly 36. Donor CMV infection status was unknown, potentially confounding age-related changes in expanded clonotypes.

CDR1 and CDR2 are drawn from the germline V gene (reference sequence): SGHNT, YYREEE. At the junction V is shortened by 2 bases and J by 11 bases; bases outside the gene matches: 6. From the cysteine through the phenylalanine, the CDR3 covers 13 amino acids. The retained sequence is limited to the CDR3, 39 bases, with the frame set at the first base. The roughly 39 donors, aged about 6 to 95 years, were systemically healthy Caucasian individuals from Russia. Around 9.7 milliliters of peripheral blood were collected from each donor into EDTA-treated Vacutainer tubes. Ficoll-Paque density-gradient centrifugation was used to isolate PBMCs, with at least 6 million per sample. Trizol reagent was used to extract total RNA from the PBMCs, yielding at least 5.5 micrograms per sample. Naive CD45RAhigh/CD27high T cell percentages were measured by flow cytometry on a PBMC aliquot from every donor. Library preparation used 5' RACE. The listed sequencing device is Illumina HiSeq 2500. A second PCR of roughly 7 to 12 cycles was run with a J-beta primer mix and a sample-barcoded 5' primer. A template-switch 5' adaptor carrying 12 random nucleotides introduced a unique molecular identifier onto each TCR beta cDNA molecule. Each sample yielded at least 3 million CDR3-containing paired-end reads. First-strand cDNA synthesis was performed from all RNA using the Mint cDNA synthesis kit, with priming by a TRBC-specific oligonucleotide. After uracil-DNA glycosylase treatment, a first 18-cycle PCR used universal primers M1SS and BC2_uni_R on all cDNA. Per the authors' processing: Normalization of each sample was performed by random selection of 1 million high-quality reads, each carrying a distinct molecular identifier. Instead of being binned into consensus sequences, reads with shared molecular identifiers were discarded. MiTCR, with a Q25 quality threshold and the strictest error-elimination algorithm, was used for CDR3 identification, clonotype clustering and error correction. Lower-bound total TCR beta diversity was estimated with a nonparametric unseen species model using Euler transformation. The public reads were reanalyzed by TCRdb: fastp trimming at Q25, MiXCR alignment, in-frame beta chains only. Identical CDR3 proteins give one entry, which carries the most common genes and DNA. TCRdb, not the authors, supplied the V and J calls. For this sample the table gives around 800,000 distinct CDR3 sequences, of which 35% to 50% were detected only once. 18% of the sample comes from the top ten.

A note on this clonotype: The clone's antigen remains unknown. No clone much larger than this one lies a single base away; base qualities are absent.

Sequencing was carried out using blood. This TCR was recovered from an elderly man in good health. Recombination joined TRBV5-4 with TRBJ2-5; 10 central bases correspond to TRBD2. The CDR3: CASSLGLAEEQYF. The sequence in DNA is TGTGCCAGCAGCTTAGGACTAGCGGAGGAGCAGTACTTC.